The clone carrying this TCR beta chain was recorded once. Its antigen is unidentified. These data are taken from a study of a mutant IDH1 vaccine in newly diagnosed glioma. Across the whole study: The study started vaccination 4-6 weeks after radiotherapy alone, or with temozolomide cycles. Standard pretreatment was either radiotherapy, temozolomide, or, for most, radiochemotherapy with temozolomide.

Time point in this sample: week 47, end of study. The study gave 300 ug of mutant IDH1 20-mer peptide per vaccine dose, with topical imiquimod. Eight vaccinations were given in weeks 1, 3, 5, 7, 11, 15, 19 and 23. General study findings and limits: Changes in top peripheral clonotypes did not appear linked to pseudoprogression.

Germline values: CDR1 LNHNV, CDR2 YYDKDF (reference sequence). The V and J ends lost 5 bases and 6 bases respectively, with 14 bases between them. The CDR3 sequence is 13 residues long. The protocol was immunoSEQ multiplex PCR, while the TCRdb copy is restricted to in-frame clones and leaves out a portion. The sample lists tens of thousands of clones, around four fifths seen once, with 3.5% to 4% in the top ten. Sequences were derived from PBMCs, sampled from a glioma patient whose treatment included an IDH1 peptide vaccine. The V call is TRBV15, the J call TRBJ2-7, with a tentative D call TRBD2 (6 bases). This receptor was identified in a man younger than 40 with glioma. Here the CDR3 DNA reads TGTGCCACCAGCCCCAGACGGGGGTCCGAGCAGTACTTC. It translates to CATSPRRGSEQYF.